The rows below give T cell receptor beta chains drawn from one sample of a study of beta chain features in type 1 diabetes. Profiled with immunoSEQ multiplex PCR; TCRdb holds only in-frame clones, not every one. The sample holds 810,000 or so clones; roughly a sixth are singletons and the top ten take around 0.02%. Material for sequencing was naive CD4+ T cells from blood. These receptor sequences come from a woman under 30 in good health. The CDR3 runs from the conserved cysteine through the conserved F or W. A D gene is named only where the DNA matches it firmly. Clone size is shown for a subset of rows, as once, few, many or a class of expanded clone.

d_gene: .
abundance: few
j_gene: TRBJ1-1
v_gene: TRBV7-9
CDR3aa: CASSLTPGTMNTEAFF
CDR3nt: TGTGCCAGCAGCTTGACCCCGGGGACAATGAACACTGAAGCTTTCTTT

d_gene: TRBD2
abundance: .
j_gene: TRBJ2-7
v_gene: TRBV15
CDR3aa: CATSRLAGVSRNYEQYF
CDR3nt: TGTGCCACCAGCAGACTAGCGGGAGTGTCCCGTAACTACGAGCAGTACTTC

d_gene: .
abundance: .
j_gene: TRBJ2-3
v_gene: TRBV5-1
CDR3aa: CASSLAYASTDTQYF
CDR3nt: TGCGCCAGCAGCTTAGCTTACGCCAGCACAGATACGCAGTATTTT

d_gene: .
abundance: .
j_gene: TRBJ1-1
v_gene: TRBV5-6
CDR3aa: CASSLSPGSGKEAFF
CDR3nt: TGTGCCAGCAGCTTGAGCCCCGGATCGGGGAAAGAAGCTTTCTTT

d_gene: .
abundance: .
j_gene: TRBJ2-1
v_gene: TRBV28
CDR3aa: CASEIPGTYNEQFF
CDR3nt: TGTGCCAGCGAGATTCCAGGTACCTACAATGAGCAGTTCTTC

d_gene: .
abundance: .
j_gene: TRBJ2-7
v_gene: TRBV18
CDR3aa: CASSPWQTSYEQYF
CDR3nt: TGTGCCAGCTCACCATGGCAGACGTCCTACGAGCAGTACTTC

d_gene: .
abundance: .
j_gene: TRBJ2-3
v_gene: TRBV28
CDR3aa: CASRIGRDDTQYF
CDR3nt: TGTGCCAGCAGAATCGGGAGAGACGATACGCAGTATTTT

d_gene: .
abundance: few
j_gene: TRBJ2-3
v_gene: TRBV10-3
CDR3aa: CAISNTLGLGTDTQYF
CDR3nt: TGTGCCATCAGTAATACCCTGGGGTTAGGCACAGATACGCAGTATTTT

d_gene: .
abundance: few
j_gene: TRBJ1-5
v_gene: TRBV7-9
CDR3aa: CASSSIEDGINQPQHF
CDR3nt: TGTGCCAGCAGCTCCATCGAGGACGGAATCAATCAGCCCCAGCATTTT

d_gene: .
abundance: few
j_gene: TRBJ2-7
v_gene: TRBV7-2
CDR3aa: CASSTGGGGSYEQYF
CDR3nt: TGTGCCAGCAGCACAGGAGGGGGAGGCTCCTACGAGCAGTACTTC

d_gene: TRBD2
abundance: few
j_gene: TRBJ2-2
v_gene: TRBV7-3
CDR3aa: CASSRTSAAGELFF
CDR3nt: TGTGCCAGCAGCCGTACTAGCGCGGCCGGGGAGCTGTTTTTT

d_gene: TRBD1
abundance: .
j_gene: TRBJ1-2
v_gene: TRBV5-1
CDR3aa: CASGPSPGQGVHGYTF
CDR3nt: TGCGCCAGCGGGCCCTCTCCGGGACAGGGGGTCCATGGCTACACCTTC

d_gene: .
abundance: .
j_gene: TRBJ2-7
v_gene: TRBV2
CDR3aa: CASRLGSGIYEQYF
CDR3nt: TGTGCCAGCCGGCTAGGTTCGGGGATCTACGAGCAGTACTTC

d_gene: TRBD2
abundance: few
j_gene: TRBJ2-5
v_gene: TRBV4-3
CDR3aa: CASSQDWVAAGARETQYF
CDR3nt: TGCGCCAGCAGCCAAGATTGGGTCGCAGCGGGAGCGCGAGAGACCCAGTACTTC

d_gene: .
abundance: .
j_gene: TRBJ1-1
v_gene: TRBV7-8
CDR3aa: CASSASGEDTEAFF
CDR3nt: TGTGCCAGCAGCGCCTCCGGGGAAGACACTGAAGCTTTCTTT

d_gene: TRBD1
abundance: .
j_gene: TRBJ2-7
v_gene: TRBV29-1
CDR3aa: CSVRTGSTYEQYF
CDR3nt: TGCAGCGTGAGGACAGGGTCCACCTACGAGCAGTACTTC

d_gene: TRBD1
abundance: few
j_gene: TRBJ1-4
v_gene: TRBV11-2
CDR3aa: CASSGTGGNEKLFF
CDR3nt: TGTGCCAGCAGCGGGACAGGGGGAAATGAAAAACTGTTTTTT

d_gene: TRBD2
abundance: few
j_gene: TRBJ2-4
v_gene: TRBV9
CDR3aa: CASSLTTGTSEQYF
CDR3nt: TGTGCCAGCAGCCTAACAACCGGGACTAGCGAACAGTACTTC

d_gene: .
abundance: .
j_gene: TRBJ2-7
v_gene: TRBV18
CDR3aa: CASSPRLEAEQYF
CDR3nt: TGTGCCAGCTCACCTCGACTAGAGGCCGAGCAGTACTTC

d_gene: TRBD1
abundance: few
j_gene: TRBJ2-3
v_gene: TRBV2
CDR3aa: CASSPRDRQGTDTQYF
CDR3nt: TGTGCCAGCAGTCCTAGGGACAGGCAAGGCACAGATACGCAGTATTTT

d_gene: TRBD2
abundance: .
j_gene: TRBJ2-3
v_gene: TRBV7-9
CDR3aa: CASSLGTSGTDTQYF
CDR3nt: TGTGCCAGCAGCTTAGGGACTAGCGGCACAGATACGCAGTATTTT

d_gene: .
abundance: .
j_gene: TRBJ2-1
v_gene: TRBV2
CDR3aa: CASVSLESYNEQFF
CDR3nt: TGTGCCAGCGTCTCTCTGGAGTCCTACAATGAGCAGTTCTTC

d_gene: TRBD1
abundance: .
j_gene: TRBJ2-2
v_gene: TRBV5-1
CDR3aa: CASSLGDRRNTGELFF
CDR3nt: TGCGCCAGCAGCTTGGGGGACAGGAGGAACACCGGGGAGCTGTTTTTT

d_gene: .
abundance: .
j_gene: TRBJ1-5
v_gene: TRBV9
CDR3aa: CASSLTDFQPQHF
CDR3nt: TGTGCCAGCAGCCTAACCGATTTCCAGCCCCAGCATTTT

d_gene: .
abundance: many
j_gene: TRBJ2-1
v_gene: TRBV21-1
CDR3aa: CASSIICDSEWQFF
CDR3nt: TGTGCCAGCAGCATTATTTGCGATTCCGAATGGCAGTTCTTC

d_gene: TRBD1
abundance: few
j_gene: TRBJ2-3
v_gene: TRBV7-2
CDR3aa: CASSWGTGGTDTQYF
CDR3nt: TGTGCCAGCAGCTGGGGGACAGGGGGAACAGATACGCAGTATTTT

d_gene: TRBD1
abundance: once
j_gene: TRBJ1-1
v_gene: TRBV5-1
CDR3aa: CASRVRDRDTEAFF
CDR3nt: TGCGCCAGCCGGGTCCGAGACAGGGACACTGAAGCTTTCTTT

d_gene: .
abundance: few
j_gene: TRBJ2-1
v_gene: TRBV4-2
CDR3aa: CASSPIGGGTQFF
CDR3nt: TGTGCCAGCAGCCCCATAGGTGGGGGGACACAGTTCTTC

d_gene: .
abundance: .
j_gene: TRBJ1-3
v_gene: TRBV7-9
CDR3aa: CASSPLWGDTIYF
CDR3nt: TGTGCCAGCAGCCCGTTATGGGGGGACACCATATATTTT

d_gene: .
abundance: .
j_gene: TRBJ2-1
v_gene: TRBV7-3
CDR3aa: CASSPSGAYNEQFF
CDR3nt: TGTGCCAGCAGCCCTTCAGGGGCTTACAATGAGCAGTTCTTC

d_gene: .
abundance: few
j_gene: TRBJ2-1
v_gene: TRBV28
CDR3aa: CASRLGGAYNEQFF
CDR3nt: TGTGCCAGCAGATTAGGGGGGGCCTACAATGAGCAGTTCTTC

d_gene: .
abundance: few
j_gene: TRBJ2-7
v_gene: TRBV5-1
CDR3aa: CASSLSPTGLSYEQYF
CDR3nt: TGCGCCAGCAGCTTGTCCCCGACTGGCCTCTCCTACGAGCAGTACTTC

d_gene: .
abundance: .
j_gene: TRBJ1-2
v_gene: TRBV28
CDR3aa: CASRGVYGYTF
CDR3nt: TGTGCCAGCCGGGGGGTCTATGGCTACACCTTC

d_gene: TRBD2
abundance: .
j_gene: TRBJ2-3
v_gene: TRBV5-8
CDR3aa: CASRERDWTDTQYF
CDR3nt: TGTGCCAGCAGAGAGCGGGATTGGACAGATACGCAGTATTTT

d_gene: .
abundance: .
j_gene: TRBJ1-2
v_gene: TRBV5-1
CDR3aa: CASSLDRSGRKKDYGYTF
CDR3nt: TGCGCCAGCAGCTTGGATAGGTCCGGCCGAAAGAAGGACTATGGCTACACCTTC